The next 23 T cell receptor beta chains were all read from a single sample in a study of regulatory dendritic cells for organ transplantation. Libraries were prepared by immunoSEQ multiplex PCR; TCRdb keeps only in-frame clonotypes and omits some of them. The sample carries under 25,000 clones, around three quarters recorded once. The sequenced sample consisted of memory CD4+ T cells from blood. Subset described: CD45RO+ memory T cells. The receptors were gathered from a human donor in good health.

The rearrangement uses TRBV5-6 and TRBJ2-7; D may be TRBD2 (5 bases). V lost 0 bases and J lost 5, with 12 bases in between. This CDR3 has 14 amino acids. Germline V lookup: CDR1 SGHDT, CDR2 YYEEEE. Here the CDR3 reads CASSLDGDGDEQYF. The CDR3 DNA sequence: TGTGCCAGCAGCTTGGACGGCGACGGGGACGAGCAGTACTTC.

The chain carries TRBV2 and TRBJ1-4, with 7 positions matching TRBD1. The length of the CDR3 is 15 residues. Germline trimming cut 4 bases from V and 3 bases from J; bases unmatched to any gene: 5. Germline V gene lookup returns CDR1 SNHLY and CDR2 FYNNEI. As DNA, the CDR3 is TGTGCCAGCAGTGTATCCAGGGGGGCTAATGAAAAACTGTTTTTT. Translation: CASSVSRGANEKLFF.

The rearrangement joins TRBV7-9 to TRBJ1-4, with D maybe TRBD1 (5 bases). V lost 2 bases to trimming and J lost 7 bases, with 11 bases between them. Germline values: CDR1 SEHNR, CDR2 FQNEAQ (reference sequence). The CDR3 contains 14 residues. CDR3 nucleotides: TGTGCCAGCAGCTTAAGGCAGGGCGGTGAAAAACTGTTTTTT. Protein product: CASSLRQGGEKLFF.

This sequence joins TRBV5-1 and TRBJ2-4; 8 bases are shared with TRBD1. J gave up 1 base and V 5 bases, and 5 bases lay outside the gene matches. The CDR3 covers 15 residues. Germline V gives CDR1 SGHRS, CDR2 YFSETQ. As DNA, the CDR3 is TGCGCCAGCAGGACAGGGGTTACGGCCAAAAACATTCAGTACTTC. It codes for CASRTGVTAKNIQYF.

The chain couples TRBV5-1 to TRBJ1-1; TRBD1 might be the D (5 bases). The CDR3 covers 13 residues. Trimming cost V 0 bases and J 10 bases, with 13 bases left between them. The germline gives CDR1 SGHRS, CDR2 YFSETQ. CDR3 in DNA: TGCGCCAGCAGCTTGGAGAACAACGGGGGAGCTTTCTTT. This encodes CASSLENNGGAFF.

V usage is TRBV11-3 and J usage is TRBJ2-3, with TRBD2 matching 11 bases. V shed 5 bases and J 7 bases; nucleotides not matched to a gene: 8. The CDR3 consists of 15 residues. CDR1 is SGHNT, CDR2 YENEEA, per germline. The CDR3 reads CASSPLAGGQYTQYF. CDR3 nucleotide sequence: TGTGCCAGCAGCCCATTAGCGGGGGGGCAGTATACGCAGTATTTT.

The chain recombines TRBV6-1 with TRBJ2-6; 9 positions match TRBD1. CDR3 length: 15 residues. Germline V gene lookup returns CDR1 MNHNS and CDR2 SASEGT. Trimming cost V 10 bases and J 0 bases; bases outside gene matches: 4. CDR3 nucleotide sequence: TGTGCCACTGGACAGGGGAGCTCTGGGGCCAACGTCCTGACTTTC. Its protein product is CATGQGSSGANVLTF.

The gene calls are TRBV29-1 and TRBJ2-7; perhaps TRBD2 as D (6 bases). This CDR3 spans 11 amino acids. V was pared by 8 bases and J by 4 bases, with 12 bases between. The germline V gene has CDR1 SQVTM and CDR2 ANQGSEA. CDR3 nucleotides: TGCAGCTTTCGGGACTTTTACGAGCAGTACTTC. It specifies CSFRDFYEQYF.

V and J are TRBV5-1 and TRBJ2-5; D might be TRBD2 (6 bases). There are 15 residues in the CDR3. Germline V lookup: CDR1 SGHRS, CDR2 YFSETQ. V was pared by 3 bases and J by 4 bases, with 16 bases between. In DNA, the CDR3 is TGCGCCAGCAGCTCACGGGGCGGGGAAGGAGAGACCCAGTACTTC. Translating it yields CASSSRGGEGETQYF. Full variable domain (remainder filled in from reference TRBV5-1 and TRBJ2-5): KAGVTQTPRYLIKTRGQQVTLSCSPISGHRSVSWYQQTPGQGLQFLFEYFSETQRNKGNFPGRFSGRQFSNSRSEMNVSTLELGDSALYLCASSSRGGEGETQYFGPGTRLLVL.

This clone was seen a single time. The gene calls are TRBV27 and TRBJ1-1; possibly TRBD1 for D (6 bases). The V end was cut by 6 bases, the J end by 1 base, with 12 bases between. Germline lookup yields CDR1 MNHEY and CDR2 SMNVEV (reference sequence). The CDR3 is made up of 14 amino acids. CDR3: CASRADSPNTEAFF. The CDR3 coding sequence is TGTGCCAGCAGGGCGGACAGTCCGAACACTGAAGCTTTCTTT.

This rearrangement joins TRBV5-6 to TRBJ2-3, with TRBD2 matching over 9 bases. CDR1 is SGHDT, CDR2 YYEEEE, per germline. With 7 bases clipped from V and 4 bases from J, the junction kept 13 bases outside the gene matches. The CDR3 consists of 16 residues. The CDR3 DNA is TGTGCCAGCGCTGGCTTCGGCGGGGGGGCGGCAGATACGCAGTATTTT. It yields the protein CASAGFGGGAADTQYF.

In this sample, this clone turned up once. The rearrangement joins TRBV7-9 to TRBJ1-2; the D gene is possibly TRBD1 (6 bases). V dropped 5 bases and J dropped 2 bases, with 15 bases sitting between them. From germline, CDR1 is SEHNR and CDR2 FQNEAQ (reference sequence). This CDR3 has 15 amino acids. The CDR3, as DNA: TGTGCCAGCAGCCCCACTTCGCAGGGGAACTATGGCTACACCTTC. Its translation: CASSPTSQGNYGYTF.

The sample holds a few counts of this clone. This chain connects TRBV2 to TRBJ1-2; 9 bases are shared with TRBD1. The J segment lost 6 bases and the V segment lost 7 bases, leaving 9 bases of the junction unmatched. This CDR3 is 14 amino acids long. Looked up from germline, CDR1 is SNHLY and CDR2 is FYNNEI. The CDR3 nucleotides are TGTGCCAGCACTTCGACCGGGACAGGGAATGGCTACACCTTC. Encoded protein: CASTSTGTGNGYTF.

V gene TRBV5-4 combines with J gene TRBJ2-3; a possible D gene is TRBD2 (6 bases). The CDR3 runs 13 residues. V was clipped by 5 bases and J by 2 bases, with 9 bases between them. CDR1 and CDR2 (germline): SGHNT, YYREEE (reference sequence). The CDR3 DNA reads TGTGCCAGCAGTTGGGACTTCACAGATACGCAGTATTTT. Amino acids: CASSWDFTDTQYF. The full variable domain, completed using reference TRBV5-4 and TRBJ2-3, is ETGVTQSPTHLIKTRGQQVTLRCSSQSGHNTVSWYQQALGQGPQFIFQYYREEENGRGNFPPRFSGLQFPNYSSELNVNALELDDSALYLCASSWDFTDTQYFGPGTRLTVL.

Notes on this clone: One junction end does not reproduce the germline sequence, and a read error may be involved. The chain recombines TRBV11-2 with TRBJ2-3; 10 bases are a match to TRBD2. Per germline, CDR1 SGHAT and CDR2 FQNNGV. CDR3 length equals 17 residues. The CDR3 region is CASSLDPSSGGTDTQYF. DNA of the CDR3: TGTGCCAGCAGCTTAGATCCATCTAGCGGGGGCACGGATACGCAGTATTTT.

J is TRBJ2-4 and V is TRBV10-3; 7 positions match TRBD1. With 2 bases clipped from V and 10 bases from J, the junction kept 14 bases outside the gene matches. Germline V gene sequence: CDR1 ENHRY, CDR2 SYGVKD. CDR3 length equals 16 residues. Here the CDR3 reads CAISEGGVKGARIQYF. The CDR3 DNA is TGTGCCATCAGTGAGGGTGGGGTAAAGGGGGCCAGAATTCAGTACTTC.

The chain employs TRBV7-2 and TRBJ2-1, with a weak D call TRBD2 (5 bases). Germline assignment: CDR1 SGHTA and CDR2 FQGNSA. CDR3 length: 14 amino acids. With 1 base removed from V and 6 bases from J, the gap between germline ends came to 10 bases. The CDR3 nucleotides are TGTGCCAGCAGCTTAGGTCTAGCTTTCAATGAGCAGTTCTTC. Encoded protein: CASSLGLAFNEQFF.

The CDR3 bases are TGTGCCAGCACACCAGCGGGCACAGATACGCAGTATTTT. This translates into CASTPAGTDTQYF. This rearrangement joins TRBV6-1 to TRBJ2-3; TRBD2 is a possible D gene (5 bases). The V end was cut by 7 bases, the J end by 1 base, with 9 bases between. Germline CDR1 MNHNS, CDR2 SASEGT. CDR3 size: 13 residues.

Concerning this clone itself: Other DNA sequences in the same sample also yield this CDR3. The chain links TRBV19 to TRBJ2-7, with TRBD1 matching over 12 bases. This CDR3 contains 13 residues. Germline loops: CDR1 LNHDA, CDR2 SQIVND (reference sequence). The V and J ends lost 7 bases and 6 bases, in that order; junction bases with no gene match: 4. CDR3 in DNA: TGTGCCAGTAAGGGACAGGGGGCGGGCGAGCAGTACTTC. Translation: CASKGQGAGEQYF. Full variable domain (rest looked up from reference TRBV19 and TRBJ2-7): DGGITQSPKYLFRKEGQNVTLSCEQNLNHDAMYWYRQDPGQGLRLIYYSQIVNDFQKGDIAEGYSVSREKKESFPLTVTSAQKNPTAFYLCASKGQGAGEQYFGPGTRLTVT.

The chain joins TRBV4-2 to TRBJ2-7; no reliable D call. Germline-derived CDR1 and CDR2 are LGHNA and YNFKEQ. The CDR3 runs to 14 residues. V was pared by 5 bases and J by 2 bases, with 13 bases between. The chain's CDR3 is CASSDVGSPYEQYF. CDR3 nucleotides: TGTGCCAGCAGCGACGTGGGCAGCCCCTACGAGCAGTACTTC.

The chain uses TRBV5-1 and TRBJ1-6, with 8 bases matching TRBD1. Germline CDR1 reads SGHRS; CDR2 reads YFSETQ. This CDR3 contains 14 residues. With V trimmed by 3 bases and J by 6 bases, 2 bases remained unmatched. The CDR3 region has the DNA TGCGCCAGCAGCTCCGGACAGGGTAATTCACCCCTCCACTTT. It is translated as CASSSGQGNSPLHF.

This clone has only a few counts. The genes are TRBV18 and TRBJ1-2; the D is unclear. V lost 2 bases and J lost 2, with 9 bases in between. The germline CDR1 and CDR2 sequences are KGHSH and LQKENI. CDR3 length equals 14 residues. The CDR3 reads CASSPEVENYGYTF. CDR3 nucleotides: TGTGCCAGCTCACCAGAAGTAGAAAACTATGGCTACACCTTC.

The chain links TRBV5-6 to TRBJ2-5; D is unclear. V lost 0 bases to trimming and J lost 1 base, with 4 bases between them. The CDR3 extends over 13 amino acids. The germline CDR1 and CDR2 sequences are SGHDT and YYEEEE. The CDR3 sequence: CASSLDIQETQYF. Written as DNA, the CDR3 is TGTGCCAGCAGCTTGGACATCCAAGAGACCCAGTACTTC.